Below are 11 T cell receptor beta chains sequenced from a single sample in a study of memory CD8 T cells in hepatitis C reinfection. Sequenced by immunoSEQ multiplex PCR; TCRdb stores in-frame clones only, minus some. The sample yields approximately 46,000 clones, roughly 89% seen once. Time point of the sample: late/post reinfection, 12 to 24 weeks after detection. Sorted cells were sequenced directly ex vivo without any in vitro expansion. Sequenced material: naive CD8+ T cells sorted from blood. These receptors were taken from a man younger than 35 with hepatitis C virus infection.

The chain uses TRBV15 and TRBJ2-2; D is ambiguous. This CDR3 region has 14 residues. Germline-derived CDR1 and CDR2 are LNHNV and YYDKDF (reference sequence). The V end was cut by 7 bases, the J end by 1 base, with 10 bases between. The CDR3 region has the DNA TGTGCCACCAAGGTAGAGCGGAACACCGGGGAGCTGTTTTTT. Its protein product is CATKVERNTGELFF.

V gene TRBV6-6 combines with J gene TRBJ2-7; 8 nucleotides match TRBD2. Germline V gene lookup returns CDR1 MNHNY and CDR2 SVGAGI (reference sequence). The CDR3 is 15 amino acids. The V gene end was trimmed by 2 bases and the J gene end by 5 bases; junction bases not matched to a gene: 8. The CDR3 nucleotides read TGTGCCAGCAGTTACGGGGCGGGAGGTTATGACGAGCAGTACTTC. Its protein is CASSYGAGGYDEQYF.

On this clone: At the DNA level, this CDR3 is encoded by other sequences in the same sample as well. This CDR3 is CASSWTGGGDTQYF. The CDR3 DNA sequence: TGTGCCAGCAGTTGGACAGGGGGCGGAGATACGCAGTATTTT. This chain links TRBV5-5 with TRBJ2-3; TRBD1 agrees at 11 bases. Germline values: CDR1 SGHKS, CDR2 YYEKEE (reference sequence). V lost 5 bases to trimming and J lost 5 bases; unmatched junction nucleotides: 4. The CDR3 totals 14 residues.

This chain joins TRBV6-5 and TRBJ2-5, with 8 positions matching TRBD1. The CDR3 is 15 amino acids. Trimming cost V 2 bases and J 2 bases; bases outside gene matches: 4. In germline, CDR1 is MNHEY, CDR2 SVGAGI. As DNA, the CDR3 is TGTGCCAGCAGTTACACCGGACAGGGACAAGAGACCCAGTACTTC. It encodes CASSYTGQGQETQYF.

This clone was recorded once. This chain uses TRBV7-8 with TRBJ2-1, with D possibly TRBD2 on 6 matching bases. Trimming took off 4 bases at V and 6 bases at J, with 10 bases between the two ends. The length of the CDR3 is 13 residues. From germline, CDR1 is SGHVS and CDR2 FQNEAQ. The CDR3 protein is CASSWDLFNEQFF. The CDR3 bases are TGTGCCAGCAGCTGGGACTTATTCAATGAGCAGTTCTTC.

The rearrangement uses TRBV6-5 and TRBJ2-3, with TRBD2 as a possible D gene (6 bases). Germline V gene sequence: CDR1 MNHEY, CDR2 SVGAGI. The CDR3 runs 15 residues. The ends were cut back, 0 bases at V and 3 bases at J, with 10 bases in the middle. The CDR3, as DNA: TGTGCCAGCAGTTACTCGCCCGGAGGGACAGATACGCAGTATTTT. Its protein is CASSYSPGGTDTQYF.

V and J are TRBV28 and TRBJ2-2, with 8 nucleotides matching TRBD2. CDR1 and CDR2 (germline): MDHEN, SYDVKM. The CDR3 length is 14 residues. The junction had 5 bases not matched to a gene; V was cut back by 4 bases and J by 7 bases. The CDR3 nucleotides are TGTGCCAGCAGTTCTGGACTAGCCGGCGGGGAGCTGTTTTTT. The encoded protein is CASSSGLAGGELFF.

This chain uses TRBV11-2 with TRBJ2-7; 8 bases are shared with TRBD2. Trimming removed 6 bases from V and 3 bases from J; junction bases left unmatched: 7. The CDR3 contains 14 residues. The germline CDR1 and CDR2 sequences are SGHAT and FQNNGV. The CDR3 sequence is CASSYHGTSYEQYF. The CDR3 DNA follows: TGTGCCAGCAGTTATCACGGGACTAGCTACGAGCAGTACTTC.

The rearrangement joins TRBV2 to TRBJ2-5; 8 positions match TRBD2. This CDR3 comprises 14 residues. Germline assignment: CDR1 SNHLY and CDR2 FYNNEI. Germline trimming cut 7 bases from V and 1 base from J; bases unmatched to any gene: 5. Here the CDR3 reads CASNTAGAQETQYF. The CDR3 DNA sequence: TGTGCCAGCAACACAGCGGGGGCCCAAGAGACCCAGTACTTC.

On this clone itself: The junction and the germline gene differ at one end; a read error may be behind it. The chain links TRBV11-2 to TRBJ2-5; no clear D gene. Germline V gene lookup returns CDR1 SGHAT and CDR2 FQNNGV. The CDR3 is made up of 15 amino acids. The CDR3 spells CASTFGSNYQETQYF. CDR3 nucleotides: TGTGCCAGCACCTTCGGGTCAAATTACCAGGAGACCCAGTACTTC.

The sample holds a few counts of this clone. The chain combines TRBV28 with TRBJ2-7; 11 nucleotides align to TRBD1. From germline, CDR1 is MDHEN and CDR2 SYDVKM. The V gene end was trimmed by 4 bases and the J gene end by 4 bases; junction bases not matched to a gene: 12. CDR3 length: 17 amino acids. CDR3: CASSSRLGTGGWYEQYV. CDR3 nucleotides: TGTGCCAGCAGTTCCCGCCTAGGGACAGGGGGGTGGTACGAGCAGTACGTC.